This T cell receptor beta chain was identified during a study of immune evolution from preneoplasia to lung adenocarcinoma. Study-level results: Later-stage lesions appeared to have more T cells, more diversity, less clonality.

Turning to this clone: Its antigen remains unidentified.

Clones were sequenced by immunoSEQ multiplex PCR, and TCRdb holds only the in-frame ones, with some missing. Of about 9,000 clones listed, roughly 89% are singletons. The CDR3 is 15 residues long. CDR1 SNHLY and CDR2 FYNNEI come from the germline V gene. V was pared by 2 bases and J by 6 bases, with 16 bases between. H&E slides confirmed each diagnosis, reviewed by two pathologists independently. V is TRBV2 and J is TRBJ1-1; D call uncertain. The specimen sequenced was FFPE invasive lung adenocarcinoma tissue. This receptor was taken from a person aged 70 to 85 with invasive lung adenocarcinoma. CDR3 protein: CASSEMGVVGAEAFF. The CDR3 nucleotides read TGTGCCAGCAGTGAAATGGGCGTTGTGGGCGCTGAAGCTTTCTTT.